This entry features one T cell receptor beta chain sequence. What it recognizes is unknown. The data belong to a study of T cell responses to AZD1222 COVID-19 vaccine. V shed 5 bases, J shed 5 bases, and the junction held 11 bases outside the gene matches. The V gene's germline CDR1 is MDHEN and CDR2 SYDVKM. CDR3 length: 16 amino acids. Whole-study results and caveats: Samples come after the peak T cell response, not at day 14. Females outnumbered males among donors, who were mostly white British; clonal diversity was possibly underestimated. Among AZD1222 vaccinees, only six or seven were seropositive at baseline. Spike was spanned by vaccine-associated CD4 TCRs, which were dominant at 160-218 and 743-854.

TCRdb's table, derived via immunoSEQ multiplex PCR, lists solely in-frame clones and lacks some. Among over 80,000 clones listed, more than 85% were seen once. The receptor comes from an adult who received the AZD1222 COVID-19 vaccine. The specimen comprised peripheral blood, sampled 28 days after the second AZD1222 dose. The chain combines TRBV28 with TRBJ1-5; 8 bases agree with TRBD1. Here the CDR3 reads CASSVGQGTYDQPQHF. The CDR3 nucleotides read TGTGCCAGCAGTGTCGGACAGGGAACGTATGATCAGCCCCAGCATTTT.